The entry below gives a single T cell receptor (beta chain) sequence along with its context. The sample belongs to a study of shared clonotypes between healthy human individuals. Overall study: For every donor, three CD4 naive, three CD4 memory, two CD8 naive and one CD8 memory plates were used.

Original processing notes: ImmunoSEQ only sent back junction sequences with no quality scores, so filtering was done differently. Produced via immunoSEQ multiplex PCR; TCRdb's table is partial and in-frame only. Clone size and the V and J calls come from that table; the DNA yielded D and trimming. The sample shows about 2.3 million clones, over 90% of them seen only once. The CDR3 contains 15 residues. CDR1 SGHTA and CDR2 FQGTGA come from the germline V gene. Trimming cost V 3 bases and J 4 bases; bases outside gene matches: 4. All donors qualified as healthy HIV-negative adults and had experienced no recent acute infections or vaccinations.

The J gene is TRBJ2-5, the V gene TRBV7-3, with TRBD2 matching 11 bases. What was sequenced was naive CD4+ T cells from PBMCs. The subset is: CD45RA+ positively selected. The source is a man aged 18 to 29 in good health. Some clones in this sample may be carry-over from other donors' samples. The CDR3 here is CASSFVAGGGETQYF. The CDR3 DNA follows: TGTGCCAGCAGCTTTGTAGCGGGAGGGGGAGAGACCCAGTACTTC. Using reference TRBV7-3 and TRBJ2-5 for the parts outside the CDR3, the full variable domain is GAGVSQTPSNKVTEKGKYVELRCDPISGHTALYWYRQSLGQGPEFLIYFQGTGAADDSGLPNDRFFAVRPEGSVSTLKIQRTERGDSAVYLCASSFVAGGGETQYFGPGTRLLVL.